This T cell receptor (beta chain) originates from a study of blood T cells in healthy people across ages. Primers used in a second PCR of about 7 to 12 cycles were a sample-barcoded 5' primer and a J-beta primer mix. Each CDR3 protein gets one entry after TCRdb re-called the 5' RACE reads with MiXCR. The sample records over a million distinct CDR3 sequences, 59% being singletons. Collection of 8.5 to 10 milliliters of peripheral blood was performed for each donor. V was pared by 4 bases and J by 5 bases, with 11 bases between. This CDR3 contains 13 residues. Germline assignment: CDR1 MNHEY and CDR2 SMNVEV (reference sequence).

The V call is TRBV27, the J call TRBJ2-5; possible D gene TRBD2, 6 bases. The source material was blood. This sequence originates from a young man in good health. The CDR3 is CASSSASEETQYF. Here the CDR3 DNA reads TGTGCCAGCAGTTCGGCTAGCGAGGAGACCCAGTACTTC.